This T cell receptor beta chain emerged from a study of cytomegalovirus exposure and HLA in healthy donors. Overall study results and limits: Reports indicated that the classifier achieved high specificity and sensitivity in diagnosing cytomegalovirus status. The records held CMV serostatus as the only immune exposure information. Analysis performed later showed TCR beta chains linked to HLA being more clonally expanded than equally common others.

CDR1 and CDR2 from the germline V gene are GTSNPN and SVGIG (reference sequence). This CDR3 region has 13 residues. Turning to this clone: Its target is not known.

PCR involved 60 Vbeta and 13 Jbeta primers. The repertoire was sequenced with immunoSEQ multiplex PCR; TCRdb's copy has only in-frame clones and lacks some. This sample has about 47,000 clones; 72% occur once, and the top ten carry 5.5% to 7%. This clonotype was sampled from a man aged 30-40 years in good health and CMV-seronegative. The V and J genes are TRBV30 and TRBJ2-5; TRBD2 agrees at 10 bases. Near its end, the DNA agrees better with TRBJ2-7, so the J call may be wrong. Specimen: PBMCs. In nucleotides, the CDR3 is TGTGCCTGGAGAGGACTAGCGGCCTACGAGCAGTACTTC. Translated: CAWRGLAAYEQYF.